These 22 T cell receptor beta chains originate from one sample sequenced in a study of CD8+ T cells in alopecia areata. As to treatment: oral pan-JAK inhibitor, 5-10 mg twice daily. Extracted RNA was reverse transcribed into cDNA, the sequencing template. TCRdb keeps only in-frame clones here, not all; method: immunoSEQ multiplex PCR. The sample lists a few hundred thousand clones; about 60% were seen once. Source: CD4+ T cells sorted from blood, taken at week 52, from a patient treated with tofacitinib. The receptors come from a human donor with alopecia areata.

The V call is TRBV7-2, the J call TRBJ2-2; D could derive from TRBD1 or TRBD2 (5 bases each). Germline V gives CDR1 SGHTA, CDR2 FQGNSA. V was shortened by 1 base and J by 8 bases, with 14 bases between the two germline ends. The CDR3 runs to 15 residues. The CDR3 loop reads CASSLVRGPSGELFF. CDR3 in DNA: TGTGCCAGCAGCTTAGTGAGGGGCCCCTCTGGGGAGCTGTTTTTT.

The CDR3 protein is CAWSVRQGGNEQFF. DNA for the CDR3: TGTGCCTGGAGTGTACGACAGGGGGGCAATGAGCAGTTCTTC. V gene TRBV30 combines with J gene TRBJ2-1; 9 nucleotides agree with TRBD1. Germline V gene data show CDR1 as GTSNPN and CDR2 as SVGIG (reference sequence). Losses at the gene ends were 0 bases for V and 6 bases for J; bases not matched to a gene: 3. This CDR3 has 14 residues.

This clone was seen a single time. This rearrangement joins TRBV30 to TRBJ2-5; no definite D call. This CDR3 contains 11 residues. CDR1 and CDR2 from the germline V gene are GTSNPN and SVGIG (reference sequence). V gave up 4 bases and J gave up 3 bases, with 6 bases separating them. CDR3: CAWILEETQYF. In nucleotides, the CDR3 is TGTGCCTGGATCCTAGAAGAGACCCAGTACTTC.

The V and J genes are TRBV29-1 and TRBJ1-6, with TRBD1 matching over 9 bases. V trimming: 7 bases; J trimming: 10 bases; junction bases outside the gene matches: 8. CDR1 SQVTM and CDR2 ANQGSEA come from the germline V gene. The CDR3 has 13 residues. CDR3 loop: CSAGRDRESPLHF. The DNA for the CDR3 is TGCAGCGCTGGCCGGGACAGGGAATCACCCCTCCACTTT.

This clone came up once. The rearrangement links TRBV30 to TRBJ1-5; 7 nucleotides match TRBD1. Germline CDR1 GTSNPN, CDR2 SVGIG (reference sequence). V trimming: 1 base; J trimming: 4 bases; junction bases outside the gene matches: 1. CDR3 length: 13 residues. CDR3 residues: CAWSADRNQPQHF. The DNA for the CDR3 is TGTGCCTGGAGTGCGGACAGGAATCAGCCCCAGCATTTT.

The chain employs TRBV9 and TRBJ2-3; tentative D call: TRBD2 (7 bases). V was cut by 0 bases and J by 1 base, with 15 bases left in between. This CDR3 has 17 residues. Germline loops: CDR1 SGDLS, CDR2 YYNGEE. The CDR3, as DNA: TGTGCCAGCAGCGTAGCCCCCGGGGGGCCGGGCACAGATACGCAGTATTTT. It encodes CASSVAPGGPGTDTQYF.

The chain recombines TRBV7-2 with TRBJ2-4, with 7 nucleotides matching TRBD1. Trimming cost V 5 bases and J 6 bases; bases outside gene matches: 4. Germline values: CDR1 SGHTA, CDR2 FQGNSA. This CDR3 has 13 residues. DNA of the CDR3: TGTGCCAGCAGCGATGGACAGGCAAACATTCAGTACTTC. Translated, it gives CASSDGQANIQYF.

The chain couples TRBV5-6 to TRBJ1-1, with D perhaps TRBD1 (6 bases). This CDR3 spans 15 amino acids. The germline CDR1 and CDR2 sequences are SGHDT and YYEEEE. V dropped 2 bases and J dropped 0 bases, with 11 bases sitting between them. CDR3 loop: CASSFWGRMNTEAFF. In DNA, the CDR3 is TGTGCCAGCAGCTTCTGGGGGCGCATGAACACTGAAGCTTTCTTT.

The chain recombines TRBV6-5 with TRBJ1-6; 8 bases are shared with TRBD1. V dropped 4 bases and J dropped 4; count of bases not matched to a gene: 0. This CDR3 has 14 residues. CDR1 and CDR2 (germline): MNHEY, SVGAGI. This chain's CDR3 is CASSWTGYNSPLHF. The CDR3 nucleotides read TGTGCCAGCAGTTGGACAGGGTATAATTCACCCCTCCACTTT.

This chain uses TRBV7-9 with TRBJ2-1; possibly TRBD1 for D (5 bases). The length of the CDR3 is 17 residues. The germline V gene encodes CDR1 SEHNR and CDR2 FQNEAQ (reference sequence). The V end was cut by 1 base, the J end by 6 bases, with 19 bases between. The CDR3 nucleotides are TGTGCCAGCAGCTTAGTGGTGGGGCCAGGATCACGCAATGAGCAGTTCTTC. Translated: CASSLVVGPGSRNEQFF.

The gene calls are TRBV29-1 and TRBJ2-3; D not resolved. Looked up from germline, CDR1 is SQVTM and CDR2 is ANQGSEA. This CDR3 region has 10 residues. V was clipped by 5 bases and J by 3 bases, with 3 bases between them. For the CDR3, the DNA is TGCAGCGTTATGACAGATACGCAGTATTTT. The encoded protein is CSVMTDTQYF.

The chain is built from TRBV4-2 and TRBJ1-1; no definite D call. Trimming removed 4 bases at V and 6 bases at J, with 12 bases between. Germline V lookup: CDR1 LGHNA, CDR2 YNFKEQ. This CDR3 contains 13 residues. CDR3 nucleotides: TGTGCCAGCAGCCCTGTAGATGGAGCTGAAGCTTTCTTT. Amino acid sequence: CASSPVDGAEAFF.

This clone was detected a few times. The CDR3 bases are TGTGCCAGCAGCTTGCCGGCCAAAACAGGGGGCGTTAATGAAAAACTGTTTTTT. Protein sequence: CASSLPAKTGGVNEKLFF. The chain employs TRBV5-5 and TRBJ1-4, with 9 bases matching TRBD1. The CDR3 totals 18 residues. V dropped 1 base and J dropped 4; count of bases not matched to a gene: 11. CDR1 is SGHKS, CDR2 YYEKEE, per germline (reference sequence).

V usage is TRBV29-1 and J usage is TRBJ2-1; 8 positions agree with TRBD1. Germline V gives CDR1 SQVTM, CDR2 ANQGSEA. The trim removed 3 bases at V and 3 bases at J, leaving 4 bases unmatched. CDR3 length: 14 amino acids. The CDR3 reads CSVDRTGIYNEQFF. The CDR3 DNA reads TGCAGCGTTGATAGGACAGGGATCTACAATGAGCAGTTCTTC.

This clone has just a few counts. The J gene is TRBJ2-1, the V gene TRBV9; D assignment may be TRBD1 or TRBD2 (6 bases each). Trimming stripped 0 bases from V and 1 base from J, with 14 bases between. The length of the CDR3 is 17 residues. The germline CDR1 and CDR2 sequences are SGDLS and YYNGEE. CDR3 bases: TGTGCCAGCAGCGTAGCTTTCGGGGGCTTTTCCTACAATGAGCAGTTCTTC. Its protein product is CASSVAFGGFSYNEQFF.

The chain carries TRBV5-6 and TRBJ1-4; D is uncertain. The CDR3 spans 15 residues. V lost 4 bases to trimming and J lost 3 bases, with 13 bases between them. CDR1 is SGHDT, CDR2 YYEEEE, per germline. The CDR3 spells CASSPAQRSNEKLFF. DNA of the CDR3: TGTGCCAGCAGCCCCGCCCAGCGGTCTAATGAAAAACTGTTTTTT.

The rearrangement uses TRBV7-8 and TRBJ2-1; perhaps TRBD1 as D (5 bases). V lost 3 bases to trimming and J lost 9 bases, with 12 bases between them. This CDR3 is built from 13 residues. CDR1 and CDR2 (germline): SGHVS, FQNEAQ. The CDR3 here is CASSFQGIGEQFF. CDR3 DNA sequence: TGTGCCAGCAGCTTTCAGGGAATCGGTGAGCAGTTCTTC.

In this sample, this clone turned up many times. The chain carries TRBV9 and TRBJ2-3; D gene uncertain. Trimming shortened V by 4 bases and J by 2 bases, and 14 bases separated the two germline ends. This CDR3 comprises 15 residues. Germline CDR1 is SGDLS and CDR2 is YYNGEE. CDR3 region: CASSPRPTYTDTQYF. Here the CDR3 DNA reads TGTGCCAGCAGCCCTCGACCGACTTACACAGATACGCAGTATTTT. Together with reference TRBV9 and TRBJ2-3, the CDR3 gives the full variable domain: DSGVTQTPKHLITATGQRVTLRCSPRSGDLSVYWYQQSLDQGLQFLIQYYNGEERAKGNILERFSAQQFPDLHSELNLSSLELGDSALYFCASSPRPTYTDTQYFGPGTRLTVL.

The genes are TRBV29-1 and TRBJ2-5, with 12 nucleotides matching TRBD2. J lost 5 bases, V lost 7 bases, and 14 bases had no gene match. CDR1 is SQVTM and CDR2 is ANQGSEA in the germline V gene. This CDR3 has 16 residues. The CDR3 sequence: CSADSDRLAGDETQYF. The CDR3 DNA sequence: TGCAGCGCCGACTCCGACCGACTAGCGGGGGATGAGACCCAGTACTTC.

The rearrangement joins TRBV5-4 to TRBJ1-3; 9 nucleotides agree with TRBD1. The V and J ends lost 4 bases and 2 bases, in that order; junction bases with no gene match: 7. Germline values: CDR1 SGHNT, CDR2 YYREEE (reference sequence). This CDR3 region has 16 residues. The CDR3 loop reads CASSPGQGGTGNTIYF. The CDR3 DNA reads TGTGCCAGCAGCCCGGGACAGGGAGGGACTGGAAACACCATATATTTT.

DNA for the CDR3: TGTGCCAGCAGTTACTCCCGACTCTCTGGGGCCAACGTCCTGACTTTC. Residues: CASSYSRLSGANVLTF. The chain joins TRBV6-5 to TRBJ2-6; D is unclear. Trimming pared 0 bases from V and 0 bases from J, leaving 6 bases between. The CDR3 runs to 16 residues. Germline CDR1 MNHEY, CDR2 SVGAGI.

This clone has more than one count but fewer than ten. The chain's CDR3 is CASRMTGEETQYF. The CDR3, as DNA: TGCGCCAGCCGGATGACAGGAGAAGAGACCCAGTACTTC. The rearrangement joins TRBV4-3 to TRBJ2-5; D perhaps matches TRBD1 (6 bases). Germline assignment: CDR1 LGHNA and CDR2 YSLEER. CDR3 length: 13 residues. Trimming removed 8 bases from V and 3 bases from J, with 13 bases in between.